Included here is one TCR beta chain sequence, with context. What it binds is not known. The data belong to a study of T cells and Merkel cell carcinoma outcomes. The V gene's germline CDR1 is KGHSH and CDR2 LQKENI. The CDR3 is made up of 14 amino acids. V lost 5 bases, J lost 6 bases, and 6 bases stayed unmatched. Study results and limitations: Reportedly, T-cell repertoire with density predicts Merkel cell carcinoma outcomes.

Data came from immunoSEQ multiplex PCR; TCRdb stores just in-frame clones and leaves some out. The sample records about 14,000 clones, around 90% being singletons. V gene TRBV18 combines with J gene TRBJ2-7, with 11 positions matching TRBD2. The sequencing sample was made of tumor tissue from Merkel cell carcinoma. This TCR was recovered from a human donor with Merkel cell carcinoma. CDR3 nucleotides: TGTGCCAGCTCAGCTAGCGGGAGGTCGGTCGAGCAGTACTTC. Translating it yields CASSASGRSVEQYF.